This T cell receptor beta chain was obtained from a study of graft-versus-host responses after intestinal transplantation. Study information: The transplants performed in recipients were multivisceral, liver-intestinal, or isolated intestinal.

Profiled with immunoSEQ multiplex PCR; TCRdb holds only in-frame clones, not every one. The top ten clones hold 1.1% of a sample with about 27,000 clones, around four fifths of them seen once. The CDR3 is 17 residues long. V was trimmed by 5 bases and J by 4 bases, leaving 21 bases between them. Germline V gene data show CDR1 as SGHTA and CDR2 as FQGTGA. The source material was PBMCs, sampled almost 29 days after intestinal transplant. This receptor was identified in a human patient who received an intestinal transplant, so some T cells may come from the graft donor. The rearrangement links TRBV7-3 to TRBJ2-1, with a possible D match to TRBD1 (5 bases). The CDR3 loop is CASSPTSGYPSYNEQFF. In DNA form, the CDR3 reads TGTGCCAGCAGCCCAACCTCAGGGTACCCCTCTTACAATGAGCAGTTCTTC.